What follows is one T cell receptor beta chain and its context. Its antigen is not known. This sample stems from a study of OX40 agonist ivuxolimab in advanced cancers. Study-level background: Age averaged around 60 years (range roughly 20 to 90), and less than 85% were male. Partial responses occurred in Three dose-escalation patients, one with hepatocellular carcinoma and two with cutaneous melanoma.

The CDR3 covers 12 residues. Germline loops: CDR1 SNHLY, CDR2 FYNNEI. The V end lost 3 bases, the J end lost 2 bases, and 5 bases lay between the germline ends. Regarding the study as a whole: Partial responders treated at 0.1-3.0 mg/kg exhibited clonal expansion among the lowest measured.

Patients with a history of autoimmune disease or on systemic immunosuppression were excluded. Clones were sequenced by immunoSEQ multiplex PCR, and TCRdb holds only the in-frame ones, with some missing. This table holds approximately 94,000 clones, about 90% found once. This sample comprised CD4+ or CD8+ T cells sorted from blood, obtained in a trial of the OX40 agonist ivuxolimab. The clonotype was recovered from an adult with an advanced solid tumor such as melanoma, head and neck, liver or kidney cancer. The chain has TRBV2 and TRBJ2-7; D unresolved. The CDR3 is CASSDPPYEQYF. The CDR3 DNA follows: TGTGCCAGCAGTGACCCCCCCTACGAGCAGTACTTC.